These 29 T cell receptor beta chains came from one sample sequenced in a study of OX40 agonist ivuxolimab in advanced cancers. The repertoire was sequenced with immunoSEQ multiplex PCR; TCRdb's copy has only in-frame clones and lacks some. The data show fewer than 85,000 clones, with about 77% seen just once and 1.6% held by the top ten. Sequences were derived from CD4+ or CD8+ T cells sorted from blood, sampled in a trial of the OX40 agonist ivuxolimab. The receptors shown here come from an adult with an advanced solid tumor such as melanoma, head and neck, liver or kidney cancer.

The chain links TRBV5-1 to TRBJ1-4; 8 bases match TRBD1. This CDR3 is 16 amino acids long. Trimming cost V 3 bases and J 2 bases; bases outside gene matches: 6. Germline V gene lookup returns CDR1 SGHRS and CDR2 YFSETQ. CDR3 loop: CASSWGTGLTNEKLFF. CDR3 in DNA: TGCGCCAGCAGCTGGGGGACAGGCTTGACTAATGAAAAACTGTTTTTT.

The rearrangement links TRBV18 to TRBJ2-3; tentative D call: TRBD2 (6 bases). V lost 5 bases to trimming and J lost 4 bases, with 13 bases between them. The CDR3 spans 14 residues. The V gene's germline CDR1 is KGHSH and CDR2 LQKENI. CDR3 in amino acids: CASSSRERADTQYF. CDR3 sequence (DNA): TGTGCCAGCTCATCACGGGAGAGGGCAGATACGCAGTATTTT.

This clone was seen a single time. The V gene is TRBV7-9, the J gene TRBJ2-5, with a possible D match to TRBD2 (5 bases). The CDR3 extends over 12 amino acids. CDR1 and CDR2 from the germline V gene are SEHNR and FQNEAQ (reference sequence). V was cut by 6 bases and J by 3 bases, with 8 bases left in between. The CDR3 DNA sequence: TGTGCCAGCAGGGACTGGGAAGAGACCCAGTACTTC. As protein: CASRDWEETQYF.

CDR3 sequence reads: CASSERERGEQYF. Written as DNA, the CDR3 is TGTGCCAGCAGTGAAAGGGAGCGAGGCGAGCAGTACTTC. The rearrangement uses TRBV25-1 and TRBJ2-7; a weak D match, TRBD2 (5 bases). V dropped 2 bases and J dropped 6 bases, with 11 bases sitting between them. The CDR3 length is 13 residues. Germline V gives CDR1 MGHDK, CDR2 SYGVNS.

This clone was detected only once. The chain couples TRBV6-6 to TRBJ1-5; TRBD1 matches at 8 bases. CDR1 MNHNY and CDR2 SVGAGI come from the germline V gene (reference sequence). The junction had 7 bases not matched to a gene; V was cut back by 6 bases and J by 0 bases. The CDR3 covers 16 residues. Written as DNA, the CDR3 is TGTGCCAGCAGCCCGGACAGGGTGAATAGCAATCAGCCCCAGCATTTT. It translates to CASSPDRVNSNQPQHF.

This chain connects TRBV7-2 to TRBJ2-5, with 14 bases that match TRBD2. The J segment lost 5 bases and the V segment lost 5 bases, leaving 13 bases of the junction unmatched. The CDR3 covers 18 residues. CDR1 SGHTA and CDR2 FQGNSA come from the germline V gene. This chain's CDR3 is CASSPGTSGGLRRETQYF. In nucleotides, the CDR3 is TGTGCCAGCAGCCCCGGGACTAGCGGGGGTCTACGTAGGGAGACCCAGTACTTC. Variable domain in full (rest from reference TRBV7-2 and TRBJ2-5): GAGVSQSPSNKVTEKGKDVELRCDPISGHTALYWYRQSLGQGLEFLIYFQGNSAPDKSGLPSDRFSAERTGGSVSTLTIQRTQQEDSAVYLCASSPGTSGGLRRETQYFGPGTRLLVL.

The V gene is TRBV10-3, the J gene TRBJ1-2; TRBD1 matches 7 bases. The junction had 6 bases not matched to a gene; V was cut back by 3 bases and J by 2 bases. CDR1 is ENHRY and CDR2 is SYGVKD in the germline V gene. The CDR3 has 15 amino acids. This CDR3 is CAISENPGQNYGYTF. The CDR3 nucleotides read TGTGCCATCAGTGAAAACCCGGGACAGAACTATGGCTACACCTTC.

The chain combines TRBV19 with TRBJ1-5, with 11 nucleotides matching TRBD1. The CDR3 covers 16 residues. V dropped 5 bases and J dropped 3; count of bases not matched to a gene: 6. Germline loops: CDR1 LNHDA, CDR2 SQIVND (reference sequence). The CDR3, as DNA: TGTGCCAGTAGTGCCCGGGACAGGGGGGCCAATCAGCCCCAGCATTTT. Protein: CASSARDRGANQPQHF. The full variable domain, rest sourced from reference TRBV19 and TRBJ1-5, is DGGITQSPKYLFRKEGQNVTLSCEQNLNHDAMYWYRQDPGQGLRLIYYSQIVNDFQKGDIAEGYSVSREKKESFPLTVTSAQKNPTAFYLCASSARDRGANQPQHFGDGTRLSIL.

This chain joins TRBV28 and TRBJ1-2; D remains unclear. Trimming removed 6 bases from V and 0 bases from J, with 11 bases in between. The CDR3 runs to 14 residues. Germline V lookup: CDR1 MDHEN, CDR2 SYDVKM. CDR3 residues: CASRKLGSNYGYTF. CDR3 bases: TGTGCCAGCAGGAAACTGGGGTCTAACTATGGCTACACCTTC.

The gene calls are TRBV19 and TRBJ1-1, with a possible D match to TRBD1 (6 bases). Per the germline V gene, CDR1 is LNHDA and CDR2 is SQIVND (reference sequence). V was pared by 6 bases and J by 1 base, with 15 bases between. There are 15 residues in the CDR3. CDR3 in DNA: TGTGCCAGTAGGGTGGACAGACCGAGGAACACTGAAGCTTTCTTT. This codes for CASRVDRPRNTEAFF.

This clone came up a few times. V gene TRBV19 combines with J gene TRBJ2-7; perhaps D is TRBD1 or TRBD2 (5 bases each). Germline loops: CDR1 LNHDA, CDR2 SQIVND (reference sequence). The CDR3 is made up of 16 amino acids. The germline V and J ends were trimmed by 1 base and 3 bases, with 16 bases remaining between them. The CDR3 is CASSIVHGTADYEQYF. In nucleotides, the CDR3 is TGTGCCAGTAGTATAGTTCACGGGACCGCAGACTACGAGCAGTACTTC.

The J gene is TRBJ2-3, the V gene TRBV11-3; D gene unclear. V lost 7 bases and J lost 1, with 15 bases in between. CDR1 SGHNT and CDR2 YENEEA come from the germline V gene. CDR3 size: 15 residues. This CDR3 reads CASKPWSGGTDTQYF. CDR3 bases: TGTGCCAGCAAACCGTGGTCGGGTGGCACAGATACGCAGTATTTT.

V usage is TRBV11-2 and J usage is TRBJ1-2; D possibly corresponds to TRBD1 (6 bases). CDR3 length: 17 amino acids. Germline CDR1 SGHAT, CDR2 FQNNGV. V lost 0 bases and J 5 bases, leaving 19 bases between the germline ends. The CDR3 region is CASSLDGTRSRSYGYTF. CDR3 nucleotides: TGTGCCAGCAGCTTAGATGGGACAAGAAGCCGAAGTTATGGCTACACCTTC.

CDR3 amino acids: CASSLVANNEQFF. CDR3 DNA: TGCGCCAGCAGCTTGGTAGCGAACAATGAGCAGTTCTTC. This chain uses TRBV5-1 with TRBJ2-1; D might be TRBD2 (5 bases). The germline V and J ends were trimmed by 0 bases and 5 bases, with 6 bases remaining between them. The V gene's germline CDR1 is SGHRS and CDR2 YFSETQ. The CDR3 extends over 13 amino acids.

V usage is TRBV5-1 and J usage is TRBJ2-3; 7 bases line up with TRBD1. Germline values: CDR1 SGHRS, CDR2 YFSETQ. The V gene end was trimmed by 0 bases and the J gene end by 0 bases; junction bases not matched to a gene: 4. This CDR3 has 16 amino acids. The CDR3 DNA follows: TGCGCCAGCAGCTTGGTCCAGGGGGTAAGCACAGATACGCAGTATTTT. Amino acid sequence: CASSLVQGVSTDTQYF.

This clone turned up a few times. V and J are TRBV4-1 and TRBJ2-1; D gene unclear. Trimming pared 0 bases from V and 5 bases from J, leaving 11 bases between. CDR3 length equals 15 residues. Germline V gene data show CDR1 as MGHRA and CDR2 as YSYEKL. The CDR3 bases are TGCGCCAGCAGCCAAGATTGGGCTGTCGACAATGAGCAGTTCTTC. Translating gives CASSQDWAVDNEQFF.

This rearrangement joins TRBV10-3 to TRBJ2-1; 9 bases match TRBD2. CDR1 is ENHRY and CDR2 is SYGVKD in the germline V gene. The CDR3 contains 13 residues. J gave up 5 bases and V 6 bases, and 2 bases lay outside the gene matches. The CDR3 protein is CAIRERGDNEQFF. The CDR3 bases are TGTGCCATCAGGGAGCGGGGGGACAATGAGCAGTTCTTC.

The chain joins TRBV19 to TRBJ1-2, with TRBD1 as a possible D gene (5 bases). Trimming took off 6 bases at V and 2 bases at J, with 19 bases between the two ends. CDR3 length: 16 residues. Germline CDR1 is LNHDA and CDR2 is SQIVND (reference sequence). The DNA for the CDR3 is TGTGCCAGTAGAACACCCGGAGGGGTTCGGAACTATGGCTACACCTTC. Translated, it gives CASRTPGGVRNYGYTF.

The chain couples TRBV13 to TRBJ2-5; 9 bases line up with TRBD1. Germline trimming cut 6 bases from V and 4 bases from J; bases unmatched to any gene: 3. The germline CDR1 and CDR2 sequences are PRHDT and FYEKMQ (reference sequence). The CDR3 loop spans 13 amino acids. DNA of the CDR3: TGTGCCAGCAGAAAGGGACAGGGAGAGACCCAGTACTTC. This codes for CASRKGQGETQYF.

J is TRBJ2-3 and V is TRBV28; the match to TRBD2 covers 9 bases. V lost 1 base, J lost 1 base, and 6 bases stayed unmatched. Germline assignment: CDR1 MDHEN and CDR2 SYDVKM. The CDR3 length is 17 residues. DNA of the CDR3: TGTGCCAGCAGTTTATCGGGCGGGAGGGACGGCACAGATACGCAGTATTTT. This encodes CASSLSGGRDGTDTQYF. Full variable domain (missing parts from reference TRBV28 and TRBJ2-3): DVKVTQSSRYLVKRTGEKVFLECVQDMDHENMFWYRQDPGLGLRLIYFSYDVKMKEKGDIPEGYSVSREKKERFSLILESASTNQTSMYLCASSLSGGRDGTDTQYFGPGTRLTVL.

This chain connects TRBV10-3 to TRBJ1-1; D remains ambiguous. The germline V gene encodes CDR1 ENHRY and CDR2 SYGVKD. The V end was cut by 6 bases, the J end by 4 bases, with 6 bases between. The CDR3 has 11 residues. DNA of the CDR3: TGTGCCATCAGCGGTGGCACTGAAGCTTTCTTT. Translated: CAISGGTEAFF.

The gene calls are TRBV25-1 and TRBJ1-6; TRBD1 matches at 8 bases. The germline CDR1 and CDR2 sequences are MGHDK and SYGVNS. CDR3 size: 14 residues. With V trimmed by 6 bases and J by 7 bases, 5 bases remained unmatched. The CDR3 bases are TGTGCCAGCAGGACGCAGGGGGCAAATTCACCCCTCCACTTT. Protein: CASRTQGANSPLHF.

This clone was seen once. Other DNA sequences in the sample encode the same CDR3. The chain has TRBV28 and TRBJ2-7; D unclear. Trimming removed 3 bases from V and 3 bases from J, with 6 bases in between. This CDR3 has 12 amino acids. Looked up from germline, CDR1 is MDHEN and CDR2 is SYDVKM. This CDR3 reads CASSLLGYEQYF. CDR3 sequence (DNA): TGTGCCAGCAGTTTGTTGGGCTACGAGCAGTACTTC.

This clone appeared once. The chain uses TRBV28 and TRBJ2-7; the match to TRBD1 covers 10 bases. V trimming: 3 bases; J trimming: 3 bases; junction bases outside the gene matches: 2. CDR1 and CDR2 (germline): MDHEN, SYDVKM. CDR3 size: 14 residues. CDR3 protein: CASSLGTGVYEQYF. The CDR3 region has the DNA TGTGCCAGCAGTTTGGGGACAGGGGTCTACGAGCAGTACTTC.

The chain recombines TRBV2 with TRBJ2-5; 9 bases align to TRBD1. Trimming cost V 1 base and J 4 bases; bases outside gene matches: 4. CDR1 and CDR2 (germline): SNHLY, FYNNEI. This CDR3 has 15 amino acids. The DNA of the CDR3 is TGTGCCAGCAGTGAAGGGGGACAGGGCGGAGAGACCCAGTACTTC. It encodes CASSEGGQGGETQYF.

The chain combines TRBV5-6 with TRBJ2-1; the match to TRBD1 covers 7 bases. Unmatched junction bases numbered 3, after V lost 4 bases and J lost 8 bases. The CDR3 loop spans 12 amino acids. Germline-derived CDR1 and CDR2 are SGHDT and YYEEEE. The CDR3 spells CASSLQGDEQFF. DNA for the CDR3: TGTGCCAGCAGCCTTCAGGGGGATGAGCAGTTCTTC.

V usage is TRBV28 and J usage is TRBJ1-5; the D is unclear. The germline V and J ends were trimmed by 5 bases and 0 bases, with 14 bases remaining between them. Looked up from germline, CDR1 is MDHEN and CDR2 is SYDVKM. The CDR3 is made up of 16 amino acids. CDR3 in amino acids: CASSPSGVRSNQPQHF. The CDR3 DNA sequence: TGTGCCAGCAGTCCCTCCGGGGTACGTAGCAATCAGCCCCAGCATTTT.

The CDR3 DNA is TGTGCCAGCTCGGGACTAGCGGCCTCCTACGAGCAGTACTTC. It yields the protein CASSGLAASYEQYF. The chain joins TRBV10-3 to TRBJ2-7, with 11 bases matching TRBD2. V lost 10 bases and J lost 0; bases outside the gene matches: 5. Germline V CDR1 and CDR2: ENHRY, SYGVKD. This CDR3 region has 14 residues.

This clone was found once. The V call is TRBV4-1, the J call TRBJ1-6; TRBD1 agrees at 10 bases. J lost 7 bases, V lost 1 base, and 1 base had no gene match. The CDR3 length is 15 residues. Germline CDR1 is MGHRA and CDR2 is YSYEKL. CDR3 nucleotides: TGCGCCAGCAGCCAAGCGGGACAGGGGAATTCACCCCTCCACTTT. It is translated as CASSQAGQGNSPLHF.